Below, 27 T cell receptor beta chains from the same sample are listed, as sequenced in a study of blood T cell repertoires in COVID-19. Using immunoSEQ multiplex PCR, the repertoire was profiled, and TCRdb retains in-frame clones only, with some absent. This table has approximately 18,000 clones, under 90% appearing once. The specimen sequenced was peripheral blood. These receptors all stem from a human donor with active COVID-19. The donor label of this sample is uncertain.

The chain carries TRBV6-5 and TRBJ2-7; the D gene is possibly TRBD2 (6 bases). The germline CDR1 and CDR2 sequences are MNHEY and SVGAGI. The germline V and J ends were trimmed by 8 bases and 3 bases, with 14 bases remaining between them. CDR3 length equals 13 residues. The chain's CDR3 is CASGGTANYEQYF. As DNA, the CDR3 is TGTGCCAGCGGGGGGACGGCGAACTACGAGCAGTACTTC.

The chain combines TRBV9 with TRBJ1-1; D ambiguous. Trimming left V 4 bases short and J 2 bases short, with 9 bases between. CDR3 size: 13 residues. Germline loops: CDR1 SGDLS, CDR2 YYNGEE. For the CDR3, the DNA is TGTGCCAGCAGCTTGCACAGCAACACTGAAGCTTTCTTT. This gives the protein CASSLHSNTEAFF.

The chain joins TRBV19 to TRBJ1-2; a weak D match, TRBD1 (5 bases). Germline V gene data show CDR1 as LNHDA and CDR2 as SQIVND (reference sequence). The CDR3 runs to 15 residues. The ends were cut back, 2 bases at V and 4 bases at J, with 14 bases in the middle. As DNA, the CDR3 is TGTGCCAGTAGTATACCCCGTCGGGGGGGCTATGGCTACACCTTC. Amino acid sequence: CASSIPRRGGYGYTF.

The genes are TRBV4-1 and TRBJ2-7, with D possibly being TRBD1 (6 bases). CDR3 size: 12 residues. V was cut by 2 bases and J by 12 bases, with 14 bases left in between. Per the germline V gene, CDR1 is MGHRA and CDR2 is YSYEKL. CDR3 coding DNA: TGCGCCAGCAGCCAAAGGAGTGACAGGAGGTACTTC. It specifies CASSQRSDRRYF.

The chain recombines TRBV6-5 with TRBJ1-2; 7 bases are a match to TRBD1. Germline V gene lookup returns CDR1 MNHEY and CDR2 SVGAGI. The CDR3 covers 15 residues. Trimming took 2 bases from V and 8 from J; bases not matched to a gene: 11. The CDR3 coding sequence is TGTGCCAGCAGTTACCGATCGGGACAGTGGAAGGGCTACACCTTC. Residues: CASSYRSGQWKGYTF.

V and J are TRBV7-3 and TRBJ2-1; the D is unclear. Trimming removed 4 bases at V and 8 bases at J, with 9 bases between. The CDR3 is 12 amino acids. CDR1 is SGHTA, CDR2 FQGTGA, per germline. CDR3: CASSSLNDEQFF. The CDR3 DNA is TGTGCCAGCAGCTCCCTAAATGATGAGCAGTTCTTC.

The J gene is TRBJ1-1, the V gene TRBV12-5; tentatively, D is TRBD1 (6 bases). The CDR3 runs to 14 residues. The germline V gene encodes CDR1 LGHNT and CDR2 FRNRAP. Trimming cost V 6 bases and J 5 bases, with 16 bases left between them. The CDR3 coding sequence is TGTGCTAGTGGCCAGCCGGGACAAGTTACTGAAGCTTTCTTT. Its translation: CASGQPGQVTEAFF.

The chain is built from TRBV3-1 (or the pseudogene TRBV3-2) and TRBJ1-2, with D maybe TRBD1 (6 bases). CDR1 and CDR2 (germline): LGHDT, YNNKEL (reference sequence). The germline V and J ends were trimmed by 6 bases and 6 bases, with 17 bases remaining between them. The CDR3 extends over 14 amino acids. CDR3 DNA sequence: TGTGCCAGCAGTCCCGGCGGGGGCCGGGATGGCTACACCTTC. Residues: CASSPGGGRDGYTF.

The rearrangement links TRBV19 to TRBJ1-2; TRBD1 aligns across 8 bases. After removal of 5 bases from V and 6 bases from J, the junction contained 8 bases not matched to a gene. The CDR3 consists of 14 residues. Germline lookup yields CDR1 LNHDA and CDR2 SQIVND (reference sequence). The CDR3 region is CASSVQGAQNGYTF. The CDR3 nucleotides are TGTGCCAGTAGTGTCCAGGGGGCGCAGAATGGCTACACCTTC.

This clone has more than one count but fewer than ten. This sequence joins TRBV7-2 and TRBJ2-3; D might be TRBD2 (7 bases). Trimming cost V 5 bases and J 5 bases, with 17 bases left between them. Germline-derived CDR1 and CDR2 are SGHTA and FQGNSA. CDR3 length equals 15 residues. CDR3 sequence (DNA): TGTGCCAGCAGCCTCTTGGGGGGGGCAAAAGATACGCAGTATTTT. Protein sequence: CASSLLGGAKDTQYF.

This chain uses TRBV7-3 with TRBJ2-1; 12 nucleotides line up with TRBD2. V lost 5 bases to trimming and J lost 3 bases; unmatched junction nucleotides: 5. CDR1 SGHTA and CDR2 FQGTGA come from the germline V gene. This CDR3 has 16 amino acids. The DNA of the CDR3 is TGTGCCAGCAGCCCCGAGGGACTAGCGGGCTACAATGAGCAGTTCTTC. It is translated as CASSPEGLAGYNEQFF.

The J gene is TRBJ1-1, the V gene TRBV7-3; D perhaps matches TRBD1 (5 bases). Germline V gene data show CDR1 as SGHTA and CDR2 as FQGTGA. With 1 base removed from V and 5 bases from J, the gap between germline ends came to 17 bases. This CDR3 is 16 amino acids long. In DNA form, the CDR3 reads TGTGCCAGCAGCTTAATGATAGTTACCCGGGGGACTGAAGCTTTCTTT. Its translation is CASSLMIVTRGTEAFF.

This clone was picked up a small number of times. Here the CDR3 reads CASRRGQGYGYTF. CDR3 in DNA: TGTGCCAGCAGGAGGGGGCAGGGCTATGGCTACACCTTC. The rearrangement joins TRBV2 to TRBJ1-2, with TRBD1 matching over 7 bases. J lost 4 bases, V lost 6 bases, and 5 bases had no gene match. CDR1 SNHLY and CDR2 FYNNEI come from the germline V gene. The CDR3 runs 13 residues.

The V and J genes are TRBV6-2 or TRBV6-3 and TRBJ1-1; TRBD1 matches at 7 bases. The CDR3 loop spans 14 amino acids. The germline V gene encodes CDR1 MNHEY and CDR2 SVGEGT. The V and J ends lost 2 bases and 4 bases, in that order; junction bases with no gene match: 4. CDR3 in amino acids: CASSYPTGVTEAFF. For the CDR3, the DNA is TGTGCCAGCAGTTACCCAACAGGGGTCACTGAAGCTTTCTTT.

In DNA form, the CDR3 reads TGTGCCAGCAGCTTGGACAGGGGCTACGAGCAGTACTTC. Translated: CASSLDRGYEQYF. V and J are TRBV7-2 and TRBJ2-7, with 9 bases fitting TRBD1. This CDR3 has 13 amino acids. Germline CDR1 and CDR2: SGHTA and FQGNSA. With V trimmed by 3 bases and J by 3 bases, 0 bases remained unmatched.

The V call is TRBV4-2, the J call TRBJ2-7; 9 positions agree with TRBD1. This CDR3 has 16 residues. Trimming at V came to 0 bases and at J to 4 bases, leaving 7 bases not matched to a gene. In germline, CDR1 is LGHNA, CDR2 YNFKEQ. CDR3 protein: CASSQELDRGSYEQYF. CDR3 DNA: TGTGCCAGCAGCCAAGAATTAGACAGGGGGAGTTACGAGCAGTACTTC.

V and J are TRBV15 and TRBJ1-2; 7 bases match TRBD1. J lost 4 bases, V lost 0 bases, and 2 bases had no gene match. This CDR3 contains 14 residues. CDR1 LNHNV and CDR2 YYDKDF come from the germline V gene (reference sequence). The DNA for the CDR3 is TGTGCCACCAGCAGAGATCAGGGGGTCTATGGCTACACCTTC. It specifies CATSRDQGVYGYTF. Together with reference TRBV15 and TRBJ1-2, the CDR3 gives the full variable domain: DAMVIQNPRYQVTQFGKPVTLSCSQTLNHNVMYWYQQKSSQAPKLLFHYYDKDFNNEADTPDNFQSRRPNTSFCFLDIRSPGLGDTAMYLCATSRDQGVYGYTFGSGTRLTVV.

The sample holds a few counts of this clone. This sequence joins TRBV6-2 or TRBV6-3 and TRBJ2-5; tentative D call: TRBD1 (6 bases). CDR1 MNHEY and CDR2 SVGEGT come from the germline V gene. V lost 4 bases to trimming and J lost 0 bases, with 12 bases between them. The CDR3 consists of 15 residues. The CDR3 DNA reads as TGTGCCAGCAGTTGGGCAGGGGCTAACCAAGAGACCCAGTACTTC. Residues: CASSWAGANQETQYF.

The chain combines TRBV11-2 with TRBJ1-1; D call uncertain. CDR3 size: 14 residues. Trimming cost V 2 bases and J 1 base, with 8 bases left between them. The germline V gene has CDR1 SGHAT and CDR2 FQNNGV. The DNA of the CDR3 is TGTGCCAGCAGCTTACAGCGGGGGAACACTGAAGCTTTCTTT. Translation: CASSLQRGNTEAFF.

This clone was recorded only once. The chain uses TRBV13 and TRBJ2-1, with 9 bases matching TRBD1. Looked up from germline, CDR1 is PRHDT and CDR2 is FYEKMQ (reference sequence). This CDR3 contains 15 residues. The junction had 9 bases not matched to a gene; V was cut back by 5 bases and J by 7 bases. Written as DNA, the CDR3 is TGTGCCAGCAGCCGAGGACAGGGGAGAGGGAATGAGCAGTTCTTC. It translates to CASSRGQGRGNEQFF.

Concerning this clone: Sequence at one end of the junction differs from germline and may be a read error. The CDR3: CASSLSSRANTGELFF. The DNA for the CDR3 is TGTGCTAGCAGCTTATCAAGCAGGGCGAACACCGGGGAGCTGTTTTTT. The chain has TRBV7-7 and TRBJ2-2; a possible D gene is TRBD1 (5 bases). Germline V gene data show CDR1 as SSHAT and CDR2 as FNYEAQ (reference sequence). This CDR3 has 16 residues.

The chain employs TRBV7-6 and TRBJ2-7, with 7 bases fitting TRBD2. The CDR3 totals 12 residues. With V trimmed by 5 bases and J by 7 bases, 5 bases remained unmatched. Germline V lookup: CDR1 SGHVS, CDR2 FNYEAQ. The chain's CDR3 is CASSPGEGEQYF. The CDR3 DNA reads as TGTGCCAGCAGCCCCGGGGAGGGTGAGCAGTACTTC.

The chain couples TRBV12-3 or TRBV12-4 to TRBJ2-7, with D perhaps matching TRBD1 (6 bases). V lost 5 bases and J lost 3, with 8 bases in between. The CDR3 has 12 residues. In nucleotides, the CDR3 is TGTGCCAGCAGTACGGACAGCTACGAGCAGTACTTC. Its translation: CASSTDSYEQYF.

This rearrangement joins TRBV7-9 to TRBJ1-6; D is ambiguous. V shed 5 bases and J shed 11 bases, with 13 bases lying between them. The CDR3 runs 13 residues. The germline gives CDR1 SEHNR, CDR2 FQNEAQ (reference sequence). The CDR3 nucleotides read TGTGCCAGCAGCCCGCCCGGGGATCCACCCCTCCACTTT. Amino acid sequence: CASSPPGDPPLHF.

This clone has just one count. The rearrangement links TRBV7-9 to TRBJ2-7; 9 positions match TRBD1. CDR3 length: 15 amino acids. V lost 1 base and J lost 5; bases outside the gene matches: 6. Germline loops: CDR1 SEHNR, CDR2 FQNEAQ (reference sequence). CDR3 residues: CASSLGGTGRHEQYF. The CDR3 DNA reads as TGTGCCAGCAGCTTAGGTGGGACAGGGAGGCACGAGCAGTACTTC.

The chain joins TRBV9 to TRBJ1-1; perhaps TRBD1 as D (5 bases). V was cut by 2 bases and J by 0 bases, with 11 bases left in between. The germline V gene has CDR1 SGDLS and CDR2 YYNGEE. The CDR3 length is 15 residues. The CDR3 spells CASSVVSGMNTEAFF. Here the CDR3 DNA reads TGTGCCAGCAGCGTGGTGTCAGGGATGAACACTGAAGCTTTCTTT.

The chain recombines TRBV7-3 with TRBJ2-1; D ambiguous. Germline V lookup: CDR1 SGHTA, CDR2 FQGTGA. Trimming cost V 0 bases and J 7 bases, with 7 bases left between them. CDR3 length: 13 amino acids. In nucleotides, the CDR3 is TGTGCCAGCAGCTTAACGAAGGAGAATGAGCAGTTCTTC. It yields the protein CASSLTKENEQFF.